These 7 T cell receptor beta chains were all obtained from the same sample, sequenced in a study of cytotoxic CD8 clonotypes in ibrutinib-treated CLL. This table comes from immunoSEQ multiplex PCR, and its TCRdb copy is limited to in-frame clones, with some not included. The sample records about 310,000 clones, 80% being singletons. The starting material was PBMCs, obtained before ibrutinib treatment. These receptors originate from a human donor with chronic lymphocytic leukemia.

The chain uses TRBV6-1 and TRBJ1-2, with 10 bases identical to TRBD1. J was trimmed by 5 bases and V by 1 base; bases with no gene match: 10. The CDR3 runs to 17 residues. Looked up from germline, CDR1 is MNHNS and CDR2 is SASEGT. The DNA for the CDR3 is TGTGCCAGCAGTGAAGGGGGGACAGGGGATTTTTATTATGGCTACACCTTC. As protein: CASSEGGTGDFYYGYTF.

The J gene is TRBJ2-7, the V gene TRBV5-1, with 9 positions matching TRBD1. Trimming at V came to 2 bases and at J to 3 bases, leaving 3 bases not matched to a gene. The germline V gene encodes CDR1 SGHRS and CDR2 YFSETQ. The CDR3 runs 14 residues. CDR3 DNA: TGCGCCAGCAGCTTACAGGGGGCCCTCTACGAGCAGTACTTC. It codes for CASSLQGALYEQYF.

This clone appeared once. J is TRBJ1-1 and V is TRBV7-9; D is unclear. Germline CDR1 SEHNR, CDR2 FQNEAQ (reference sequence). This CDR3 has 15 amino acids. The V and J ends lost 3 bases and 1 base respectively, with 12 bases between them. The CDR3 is CASSLGRDGNTEAFF. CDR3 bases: TGTGCCAGCAGCTTGGGAAGAGACGGGAACACTGAAGCTTTCTTT.

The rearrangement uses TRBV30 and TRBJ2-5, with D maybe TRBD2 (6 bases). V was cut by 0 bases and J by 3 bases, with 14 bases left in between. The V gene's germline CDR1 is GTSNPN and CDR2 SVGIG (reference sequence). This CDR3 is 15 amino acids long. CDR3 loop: CAWSVTPGDKETQYF. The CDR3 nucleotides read TGTGCCTGGAGTGTAACCCCGGGGGATAAAGAGACCCAGTACTTC.

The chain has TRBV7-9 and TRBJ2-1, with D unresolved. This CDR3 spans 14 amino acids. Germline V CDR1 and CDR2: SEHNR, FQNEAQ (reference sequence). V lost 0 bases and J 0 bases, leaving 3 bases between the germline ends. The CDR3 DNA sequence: TGTGCCAGCAGCTTAGCAGTCTCCTACAATGAGCAGTTCTTC. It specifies CASSLAVSYNEQFF.

The CDR3 nucleotides read TGTGCCAGCAGTTTTGTTGCAGGGGGCTTTACCGGGGAGCTGTTTTTT. Translation gives CASSFVAGGFTGELFF. The chain couples TRBV27 to TRBJ2-2, with TRBD1 matching over 8 bases. V gave up 3 bases and J gave up 5 bases; unmatched junction bases: 8. The germline V gene has CDR1 MNHEY and CDR2 SMNVEV (reference sequence). This CDR3 region has 16 residues.

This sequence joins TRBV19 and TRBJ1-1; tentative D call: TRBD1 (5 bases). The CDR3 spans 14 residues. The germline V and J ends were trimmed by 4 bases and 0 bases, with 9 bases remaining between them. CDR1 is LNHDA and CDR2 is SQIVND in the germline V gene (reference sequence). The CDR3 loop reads CASSKTVVNTEAFF. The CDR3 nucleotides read TGTGCCAGTAGTAAGACAGTCGTGAACACTGAAGCTTTCTTT.